A selection of T cell receptor beta chains follows, all from one sample in a study of early T cells in non-severe SARS-CoV-2 infection. TCRdb called the 5' RACE reads again in MiXCR, with one record for every CDR3 protein. This table holds fewer than 130,000 distinct CDR3 sequences, around an eighth found once. The specimen was whole blood, collected at baseline. These TCRs come from an adult who was a healthcare worker with PCR-confirmed SARS-CoV-2 infection or an uninfected control (not recorded which). Each CDR3 is given with its conserved first and last residue. The D gene is left open where the match is weak. The listing skips clone size in some rows; elsewhere it reads once, few, many or a size class.

many	-	TRBJ1-4	TRBV2	CASSAITGTSLEKLFF	TGTGCCAGCAGTGCAATAACCGGGACATCCTTAGAAAAACTGTTTTTT
-	TRBD1	TRBJ1-1	TRBV6-5	CASSPLGQGVAFF	TGTGCCAGCAGTCCCCTGGGACAGGGGGTTGCTTTCTTT
-	-	TRBJ2-3	TRBV7-9	CASSPPATSTDTQYF	TGTGCCAGCAGCCCCCCGGCGACTAGCACAGATACGCAGTATTTT
-	-	TRBJ2-1	TRBV15	CATSREGHDEQFF	TGTGCCACCAGCAGAGAGGGGCACGATGAGCAGTTCTTC
few	-	TRBJ2-7	TRBV7-6	CASSLRAPGPYEQYF	TGTGCCAGCAGTCTTCGGGCCCCAGGACCCTACGAGCAGTACTTC
-	TRBD1	TRBJ2-2	TRBV4-1	CASSQDVTGAGVELFF	TGCGCCAGCAGCCAAGACGTTACAGGGGCTGGCGTGGAGCTGTTTTTT
many	-	TRBJ2-3	TRBV7-3	CASSPGTYTQYF	TGTGCCAGCAGCCCCGGGACTTATACGCAGTATTTT
many	-	TRBJ2-5	TRBV5-1	CASSLSETQYF	TGCGCCAGCAGCTTGTCGGAGACCCAGTACTTC
few	-	TRBJ2-1	TRBV7-8	CASSYDWTNEQFF	TGTGCCAGCAGCTATGATTGGACGAATGAGCAGTTCTTC
-	-	TRBJ2-1	TRBV6-1	CASVGGVSYNEQFF	TGTGCCAGCGTAGGGGGAGTCTCCTACAATGAGCAGTTCTTC
few	-	TRBJ2-7	TRBV11-2	CASSPTAIYEQYF	TGTGCCAGCAGCCCGACTGCGATTTACGAGCAGTACTTC
few	TRBD1	TRBJ1-1	TRBV20-1	CSANRQGTEAFF	TGCAGTGCTAACCGACAGGGAACCGAAGCTTTCTTT
few	-	TRBJ1-6	TRBV30	CAWSKTGASYNSPLHF	TGTGCCTGGAGCAAGACCGGGGCCAGTTACAATTCACCCCTCCACTTT
many	-	TRBJ2-7	TRBV5-1	CASSFYTSSHEQYF	TGCGCCAGCAGCTTCTATACTAGCTCCCACGAGCAGTACTTC
-	-	TRBJ2-2	TRBV15	CATRLDYANTGELFF	TGTGCCACCAGGCTGGATTACGCGAACACCGGGGAGCTGTTTTTT
many	TRBD1	TRBJ1-2	TRBV6-5	CASSVDRANYGYTF	TGTGCCAGCAGTGTGGACAGGGCTAACTATGGCTACACCTTC
-	TRBD1	TRBJ1-1	TRBV6-4	CASRGQGDTEAFF	TGTGCCAGCAGAGGACAGGGGGACACTGAAGCTTTCTTT
-	-	TRBJ2-1	TRBV5-1	CASSLVEARQNEQFF	TGCGCCAGCAGCTTGGTCGAAGCCAGACAGAATGAGCAGTTCTTC
-	-	TRBJ2-7	TRBV7-9	CASSPTASVSYEQYF	TGTGCCAGCTCCCCGACGGCTAGCGTCTCCTACGAGCAGTACTTC
-	-	TRBJ1-2	TRBV2	CASSGGDRNYGYTF	TGTGCCAGCAGTGGAGGGGATCGTAACTATGGCTACACCTTC
few	TRBD2	TRBJ2-3	TRBV7-2	CASSLLAGGAPTQYF	TGTGCCAGCAGCTTATTAGCGGGAGGCGCCCCTACGCAGTATTTT
-	TRBD2	TRBJ2-3	TRBV7-3	CASSWTSGVTDTQYF	TGTGCCAGCAGCTGGACTAGCGGGGTCACAGATACGCAGTATTTT
many	TRBD2	TRBJ2-7	TRBV6-1	CASSESGGEGPKQYF	TGTGCCAGCAGTGAATCCGGGGGGGAGGGCCCCAAGCAGTACTTC
-	-	TRBJ1-1	TRBV2	CASSEARKNTEAFF	TGTGCCAGCAGTGAAGCGCGGAAGAACACTGAAGCTTTCTTT
few	TRBD2	TRBJ2-2	TRBV5-6	CASSLTSGRIGELFF	TGTGCCAGCAGCTTGACTAGCGGGAGAATCGGGGAGCTGTTTTTT
few	-	TRBJ1-2	TRBV2	CASSSQGGGYTF	TGTGCCAGCAGTTCACAGGGTGGAGGCTACACCTTC